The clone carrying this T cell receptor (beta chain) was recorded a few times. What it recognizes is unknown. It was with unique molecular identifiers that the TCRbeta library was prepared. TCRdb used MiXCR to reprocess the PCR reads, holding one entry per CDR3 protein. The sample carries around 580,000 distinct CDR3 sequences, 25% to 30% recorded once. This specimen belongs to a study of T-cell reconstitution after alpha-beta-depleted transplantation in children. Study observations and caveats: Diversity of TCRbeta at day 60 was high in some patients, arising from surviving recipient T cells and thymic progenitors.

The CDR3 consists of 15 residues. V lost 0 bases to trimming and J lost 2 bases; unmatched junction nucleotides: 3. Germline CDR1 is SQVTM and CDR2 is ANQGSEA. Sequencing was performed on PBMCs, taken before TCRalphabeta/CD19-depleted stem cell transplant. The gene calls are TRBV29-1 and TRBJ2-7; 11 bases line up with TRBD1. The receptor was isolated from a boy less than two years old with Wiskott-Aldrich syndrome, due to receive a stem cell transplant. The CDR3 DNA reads TGCAGCGTTGAAGATAGGACAGGGGGCACCTACGAGCAGTACTTC. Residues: CSVEDRTGGTYEQYF.